This T cell receptor beta chain was identified in a study of T cell responses to AZD1222 COVID-19 vaccine. The data were produced by immunoSEQ multiplex PCR, yet TCRdb's version contains in-frame clones alone and is incomplete. The sample includes hundreds of thousands of clones, roughly 91% of them seen just once. General study findings and limits: Samples come after the peak T cell response, not at day 14.

As concerns this clone: The target antigen is unknown.

The sample was peripheral blood, taken on day 0 of MenACWY control vaccination. This receptor was taken from an adult in good health.

The CDR3 loop reads CASSSLAGGLTDTQYF. The CDR3 nucleotides read TGTGCCAGCAGCTCCCTAGCGGGGGGGCTTACAGATACGCAGTATTTT. The rearrangement uses TRBV11-3 and TRBJ2-3; 12 nucleotides line up with TRBD2. With V trimmed by 4 bases and J by 3 bases, 5 bases remained unmatched. CDR1 and CDR2 from the germline V gene are SGHNT and YENEEA. This CDR3 contains 16 residues.